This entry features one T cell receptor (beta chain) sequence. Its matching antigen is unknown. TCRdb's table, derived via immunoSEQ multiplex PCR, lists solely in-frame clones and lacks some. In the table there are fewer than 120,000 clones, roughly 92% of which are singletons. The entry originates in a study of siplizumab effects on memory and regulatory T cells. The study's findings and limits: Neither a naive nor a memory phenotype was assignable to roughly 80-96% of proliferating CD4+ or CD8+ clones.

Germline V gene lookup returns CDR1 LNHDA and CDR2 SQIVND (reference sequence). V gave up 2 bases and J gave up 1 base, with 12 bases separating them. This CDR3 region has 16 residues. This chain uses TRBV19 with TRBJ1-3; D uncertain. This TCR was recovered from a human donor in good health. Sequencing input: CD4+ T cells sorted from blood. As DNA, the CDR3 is TGTGCCAGTAGTATACTTCGTGGCTTTTCTGGAAACACCATATATTTT. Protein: CASSILRGFSGNTIYF. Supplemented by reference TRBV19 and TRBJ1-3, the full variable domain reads DGGITQSPKYLFRKEGQNVTLSCEQNLNHDAMYWYRQDPGQGLRLIYYSQIVNDFQKGDIAEGYSVSREKKESFPLTVTSAQKNPTAFYLCASSILRGFSGNTIYFGEGSWLTVV.